This paragraph reports one TCR beta chain. Its antigen remains unidentified. The data originate from a study of monozygotic twins with inflammatory bowel disease. This CDR3 is built from 16 residues. In germline, CDR1 is MNHEY, CDR2 SMNVEV (reference sequence). The study, taken as a whole, reports: Possibly because of limited power, concordant and discordant twins showed no difference in repertoire similarity.

The input for each TCR library was roughly 3,800 ng of total RNA. TCRdb re-called the 5' RACE reads and shows each CDR3 protein once, DNA omitted. Recorded for this sample: 330,000 or so distinct CDR3 sequences. The sequenced material came from blood. This sequence was found in a human donor with ulcerative colitis or Crohn's disease, or a healthy co-twin of an affected twin (not recorded which). The rearrangement links TRBV27 to TRBJ2-7; TCRdb designates TRBD2, a call that cannot be tested without DNA. The CDR3 protein is CASRSIRGGGNYEQYF.